Listed here are 24 T cell receptor beta chains from one sample, sequenced in a study of blood T cell repertoires in COVID-19. TCRdb's copy holds only in-frame clones and misses some; the assay was immunoSEQ multiplex PCR. Here the sample spans just over 650,000 clones, 75% to 90% being singletons. Specimen: peripheral blood. These receptors all stem from a young woman with acute or convalescent COVID-19.

The chain has TRBV7-3 and TRBJ2-3; 11 bases line up with TRBD2. The germline V gene encodes CDR1 SGHTA and CDR2 FQGTGA. V shed 1 base and J 0 bases; nucleotides not matched to a gene: 15. The CDR3 is made up of 21 amino acids. The CDR3 DNA follows: TGTGCCAGCAGCTTAAACGCGGCTAGCGGGGGGTCTACCACTAGCACAGATACGCAGTATTTT. Its protein product is CASSLNAASGGSTTSTDTQYF.

This clone has just a few counts. The V call is TRBV7-9, the J call TRBJ1-1, with TRBD1 identical over 9 bases. The CDR3 runs to 17 residues. V shed 4 bases and J 3 bases; nucleotides not matched to a gene: 12. Germline loops: CDR1 SEHNR, CDR2 FQNEAQ (reference sequence). The CDR3: CASSYRTGETVYTEAFF. CDR3 nucleotides: TGTGCCAGCAGCTACCGGACAGGGGAGACGGTTTACACTGAAGCTTTCTTT.

This chain connects TRBV6-5 to TRBJ2-7; possible D gene TRBD1, 5 bases. This CDR3 contains 13 residues. Germline lookup yields CDR1 MNHEY and CDR2 SVGAGI. Trimming stripped 5 bases from V and 5 bases from J, with 13 bases between. The CDR3 region is CASSLSGLHEQYF. The CDR3 DNA is TGTGCCAGCAGTCTCTCAGGGTTGCACGAGCAGTACTTC.

The V gene is TRBV10-1, the J gene TRBJ2-2, with 8 bases identical to TRBD1. Germline values: CDR1 WNHNN, CDR2 SYGVQD (reference sequence). The junction had 2 bases not matched to a gene; V was cut back by 10 bases and J by 1 base. The CDR3 is made up of 13 amino acids. CDR3 amino acids: CATGTGNTGELFF. Written as DNA, the CDR3 is TGCGCCACCGGGACAGGGAACACCGGGGAGCTGTTTTTT.

This chain uses TRBV2 with TRBJ1-3; unclear D gene. The germline V and J ends were trimmed by 5 bases and 0 bases, with 8 bases remaining between them. CDR1 and CDR2 (germline): SNHLY, FYNNEI. The CDR3 is made up of 14 amino acids. CDR3 in DNA: TGTGCCAGCAGTCTAAGGAGCTCTGGAAACACCATATATTTT. Translated: CASSLRSSGNTIYF.

The CDR3 sequence is CASSLFRDTRNEQYF. CDR3 in DNA: TGTGCCAGCAGTCTCTTCCGGGACACTAGGAACGAGCAGTACTTC. This sequence joins TRBV7-9 and TRBJ2-7, with D tentatively TRBD1 (6 bases). The ends were cut back, 6 bases at V and 5 bases at J, with 20 bases in the middle. In germline, CDR1 is SEHNR, CDR2 FQNEAQ (reference sequence). The CDR3 runs 15 residues.

This chain joins TRBV2 and TRBJ1-4; the match to TRBD1 covers 7 bases. The germline CDR1 and CDR2 sequences are SNHLY and FYNNEI. Unmatched junction bases numbered 6, after V lost 2 bases and J lost 0 bases. There are 17 residues in the CDR3. DNA for the CDR3: TGTGCCAGCAGTGAAATGGGACAGCTTGCAACTAATGAAAAACTGTTTTTT. Protein: CASSEMGQLATNEKLFF. Variable domain in full (rest from reference TRBV2 and TRBJ1-4): EPEVTQTPSHQVTQMGQEVILRCVPISNHLYFYWYRQILGQKVEFLVSFYNNEISEKSEIFDDQFSVERPDGSNFTLKIRSTKLEDSAMYFCASSEMGQLATNEKLFFGSGTQLSVL.

This chain links TRBV5-1 with TRBJ1-1; TRBD1 might be the D (6 bases). Germline values: CDR1 SGHRS, CDR2 YFSETQ. Trimming cost V 4 bases and J 0 bases, with 19 bases left between them. The CDR3 is 17 residues long. Here the CDR3 reads CASSLAEKGHLNTEAFF. The CDR3 nucleotides are TGCGCCAGCAGCCTTGCAGAGAAGGGACATTTGAACACTGAAGCTTTCTTT.

This clone was recorded only once. The CDR3 sequence is CASSSTGEKLFF. CDR3 nucleotides: TGTGCCAGCAGTTCGACAGGGGAAAAACTGTTTTTT. The chain employs TRBV28 and TRBJ1-4, with 7 bases that match TRBD1. Trimming took 4 bases from V and 8 from J; bases not matched to a gene: 1. Germline-derived CDR1 and CDR2 are MDHEN and SYDVKM. This CDR3 has 12 residues.

The rearrangement links TRBV3-1 (or the pseudogene TRBV3-2) to TRBJ1-1; D perhaps matches TRBD1 (6 bases). CDR1 and CDR2 from the germline V gene are LGHDT and YNNKEL (reference sequence). The CDR3 extends over 14 amino acids. V was shortened by 3 bases and J by 4 bases, with 12 bases between the two germline ends. The CDR3: CASSQFGGATEAFF. DNA of the CDR3: TGTGCCAGCAGCCAGTTTGGGGGGGCCACTGAAGCTTTCTTT.

CDR3 bases: TGTGCCAGCAGTCCTCGGGGGGGATATGGCTACACCTTC. Encoded protein: CASSPRGGYGYTF. This chain joins TRBV28 and TRBJ1-2; possibly TRBD1 for D (5 bases). Germline assignment: CDR1 MDHEN and CDR2 SYDVKM. Trimming took off 5 bases at V and 5 bases at J, with 12 bases between the two ends. The CDR3 has 13 amino acids.

This chain joins TRBV6-5 and TRBJ1-6; D remains unclear. Germline loops: CDR1 MNHEY, CDR2 SVGAGI. V lost 2 bases to trimming and J lost 6 bases, with 11 bases between them. This CDR3 region has 15 residues. The CDR3 nucleotides are TGTGCCAGCAGTTACACCAGCCGGGGTAATTCACCCCTCCACTTT. Residues: CASSYTSRGNSPLHF.

This clone was observed a few times. The gene calls are TRBV6-4 and TRBJ1-2; the match to TRBD1 covers 7 bases. The CDR3 length is 13 residues. Germline V gene data show CDR1 as MRHNA and CDR2 as SNTAGT. With V trimmed by 8 bases and J by 6 bases, 9 bases remained unmatched. The CDR3 spells CASRDSEGNGYTF. The CDR3 coding sequence is TGTGCCAGCCGGGACAGCGAAGGGAATGGCTACACCTTC.

The chain employs TRBV7-9 and TRBJ2-3; D not resolved. The CDR3 runs to 17 residues. Germline V CDR1 and CDR2: SEHNR, FQNEAQ (reference sequence). Trimming took 5 bases from V and 1 from J, leaving 19 bases between them. The CDR3 region is CASSPDERVRGTDTQYF. In nucleotides, the CDR3 is TGTGCCAGCAGCCCTGATGAGAGAGTTCGCGGCACAGATACGCAGTATTTT.

This chain uses TRBV5-5 with TRBJ1-5; 9 bases map to TRBD1. V shed 4 bases, J shed 4 bases, and the junction held 6 bases outside the gene matches. The germline gives CDR1 SGHKS, CDR2 YYEKEE (reference sequence). The CDR3 contains 15 residues. In DNA form, the CDR3 reads TGTGCCAGCAGCCGACAGGGGGAAGGTAATCAGCCCCAGCATTTT. This translates into CASSRQGEGNQPQHF.

The rearrangement uses TRBV15 and TRBJ1-1; D not certain. The germline V gene encodes CDR1 LNHNV and CDR2 YYDKDF (reference sequence). This CDR3 is 16 amino acids long. V gave up 1 base and J gave up 1 base, with 13 bases separating them. The CDR3 loop is CATSRGTERWNTEAFF. Written as DNA, the CDR3 is TGTGCCACCAGCAGAGGAACGGAGAGGTGGAACACTGAAGCTTTCTTT.

V and J are TRBV4-3 and TRBJ2-7, with 8 bases that match TRBD2. With 4 bases clipped from V and 2 bases from J, the junction kept 7 bases outside the gene matches. From germline, CDR1 is LGHNA and CDR2 YSLEER. CDR3 length equals 15 residues. The CDR3 here is CASSPRGGKAYEQYF. The CDR3 DNA sequence: TGCGCCAGCAGCCCCCGCGGGGGGAAAGCCTACGAGCAGTACTTC.

As to this clone: Within the sample, other DNA sequences also encode this same CDR3. The rearrangement joins TRBV5-1 to TRBJ2-3; 12 bases are a match to TRBD2. In germline, CDR1 is SGHRS, CDR2 YFSETQ. The V gene end was trimmed by 3 bases and the J gene end by 2 bases; junction bases not matched to a gene: 1. The CDR3 is 15 residues long. The CDR3 protein is CASSWTSGVTDTQYF. CDR3 bases: TGCGCCAGCAGCTGGACTAGCGGGGTCACAGATACGCAGTATTTT.

The chain recombines TRBV4-2 with TRBJ2-5; the D gene is possibly TRBD2 (7 bases). V lost 4 bases to trimming and J lost 2 bases, with 20 bases between them. Germline values: CDR1 LGHNA, CDR2 YNFKEQ. There are 17 residues in the CDR3. CDR3 nucleotides: TGTGCCAGCAGCCCGCAACGAGGGGGGGGGACACAAGAGACCCAGTACTTC. This sequence encodes CASSPQRGGGTQETQYF.

The chain has TRBV7-2 and TRBJ1-1; 7 bases align to TRBD1. Germline V lookup: CDR1 SGHTA, CDR2 FQGNSA. This CDR3 contains 12 residues. The J segment lost 6 bases and the V segment lost 4 bases, leaving 2 bases of the junction unmatched. CDR3 loop: CASSSTGSEAFF. CDR3 DNA sequence: TGTGCCAGCAGCTCGACAGGGTCTGAAGCTTTCTTT.

The rearrangement uses TRBV5-1 and TRBJ1-4, with D tentatively TRBD1 (5 bases). V was clipped by 0 bases and J by 6 bases, with 12 bases between them. CDR3 length equals 15 residues. Germline CDR1 and CDR2: SGHRS and YFSETQ. The CDR3 DNA is TGCGCCAGCAGCTTGGCCGTAACAGGATATGAAAAACTGTTTTTT. Translation gives CASSLAVTGYEKLFF.

The chain has TRBV4-1 and TRBJ1-2, with a weak D call TRBD1 (6 bases). From germline, CDR1 is MGHRA and CDR2 YSYEKL. The CDR3 spans 14 residues. V dropped 1 base and J dropped 5 bases, with 11 bases sitting between them. CDR3 nucleotide sequence: TGCGCCAGCAGCCAAGGCACAGGGTTTTATGGCTACACCTTC. Translation: CASSQGTGFYGYTF.

This clone showed up just once. The chain couples TRBV20-1 to TRBJ1-3; D is unresolved. Germline assignment: CDR1 DFQATT and CDR2 SNEGSKA (reference sequence). The CDR3 is made up of 14 amino acids. Trimming stripped 3 bases from V and 0 bases from J, with 9 bases between. CDR3 amino acids: CSASVRNSGNTIYF. As DNA, the CDR3 is TGCAGTGCTAGTGTCAGAAACTCTGGAAACACCATATATTTT.

Here the CDR3 DNA reads TGTGCCAGCAGCGTCGGTTCGAGCAATCAGCCCCAGCATTTT. Translating it yields CASSVGSSNQPQHF. V usage is TRBV6-5 and J usage is TRBJ1-5; D remains ambiguous. The CDR3 sequence is 14 residues long. Germline CDR1 and CDR2: MNHEY and SVGAGI. V dropped 6 bases and J dropped 1 base, with 10 bases sitting between them.